Below are 29 T cell receptor beta chains sequenced from a single sample in a study of CD8 T cells in Susac syndrome. With random hexamers, reverse transcription was performed on roughly 0.5 to 1 ug of RNA. One entry per CDR3 protein results from TCRdb running MiXCR on the immunoSEQ multiplex PCR reads. The table has fewer than 350,000 distinct CDR3 sequences, 92% seen once; the top ten hold 0.065%. Sample: CD4+ T cells from PBMCs. The receptors come from a human donor with multiple sclerosis.

The V and J genes are TRBV7-9 and TRBJ2-4; no firm D call. From germline, CDR1 is SEHNR and CDR2 FQNEAQ (reference sequence). Trimming pared 5 bases from V and 0 bases from J, leaving 14 bases between. CDR3 length: 16 amino acids. The CDR3 coding sequence is TGTGCCAGCAGCGCGGCCCCCTCGAGAGCCAAAAACATTCAGTACTTC. This codes for CASSAAPSRAKNIQYF.

This CDR3 is CSARRPGLAGWSSYNEQFF. For the CDR3, the DNA is TGCAGTGCGCGTAGACCGGGACTAGCGGGCTGGAGCTCCTACAATGAGCAGTTCTTC. V gene TRBV20-1 combines with J gene TRBJ2-1; 12 bases agree with TRBD2. The V gene end was trimmed by 6 bases and the J gene end by 0 bases; junction bases not matched to a gene: 15. The length of the CDR3 is 19 residues. Per the germline V gene, CDR1 is DFQATT and CDR2 is SNEGSKA (reference sequence).

Only a few counts were recorded for this clonotype. The chain has TRBV4-2 and TRBJ1-2; D is unclear. The CDR3 sequence is 12 residues long. The germline CDR1 and CDR2 sequences are LGHNA and YNFKEQ. Trimming stripped 3 bases from V and 0 bases from J, with 2 bases between. The CDR3, as DNA: TGTGCCAGCAGCCAGGCTAACTATGGCTACACCTTC. It codes for CASSQANYGYTF.

The V call is TRBV7-3, the J call TRBJ1-6, with no clear D. This CDR3 contains 14 residues. Trimming left V 5 bases short and J 5 bases short, with 10 bases between. Germline lookup yields CDR1 SGHTA and CDR2 FQGTGA. The CDR3, as DNA: TGTGCCAGCAGCCAATGGGGTAATAATTCACCCCTCCACTTT. It is translated as CASSQWGNNSPLHF.

V gene TRBV4-2 combines with J gene TRBJ1-2; TRBD1 aligns across 8 bases. V lost 2 bases and J lost 0; bases outside the gene matches: 2. CDR3 length equals 15 residues. Germline values: CDR1 LGHNA, CDR2 YNFKEQ. The chain's CDR3 is CASSQSGGSNYGYTF. CDR3 DNA: TGTGCCAGCAGCCAATCAGGGGGCTCTAACTATGGCTACACCTTC.

This clonotype was counted once. The gene calls are TRBV5-4 and TRBJ2-2, with 7 positions matching TRBD2. The junction had 4 bases not matched to a gene; V was cut back by 0 bases and J by 5 bases. This CDR3 region has 15 residues. Looked up from germline, CDR1 is SGHNT and CDR2 is YYREEE (reference sequence). CDR3: CASSLGGGQTGELFF. The CDR3 nucleotides read TGTGCCAGCAGCTTGGGGGGGGGTCAGACCGGGGAGCTGTTTTTT.

This chain joins TRBV12-3 or TRBV12-4 and TRBJ1-5; no firm D call. This CDR3 spans 12 amino acids. V lost 3 bases, J lost 7 bases, and 7 bases lay in between. The CDR3 reads CASSFSPQPQHF. DNA of the CDR3: TGTGCCAGCAGTTTTTCACCGCAGCCCCAGCATTTT.

The chain employs TRBV9 and TRBJ1-5, with TRBD1 matching over 7 bases. With V trimmed by 3 bases and J by 9 bases, 6 bases remained unmatched. The length of the CDR3 is 13 residues. CDR1 and CDR2 (germline): SGDLS, YYNGEE. CDR3 sequence (DNA): TGTGCCAGCAGCGAGGGACAGAGGTCGCCCCAGCATTTT. It yields the protein CASSEGQRSPQHF.

This clonotype was counted once. The chain has TRBV6-5 and TRBJ2-1; TRBD2 matches 7 bases. CDR3 length: 15 residues. The V gene end was trimmed by 0 bases and the J gene end by 5 bases; junction bases not matched to a gene: 4. The germline V gene has CDR1 MNHEY and CDR2 SVGAGI. CDR3 region: CASSYSSSGHNEQFF. The CDR3 coding sequence is TGTGCCAGCAGTTACTCCTCTAGCGGCCACAATGAGCAGTTCTTC.

The chain uses TRBV19 and TRBJ1-3; D gene uncertain. V was cut by 0 bases and J by 0 bases, with 3 bases left in between. The germline CDR1 and CDR2 sequences are LNHDA and SQIVND (reference sequence). This CDR3 is built from 14 residues. CDR3 in DNA: TGTGCCAGTAGTATAGACAGCTCTGGAAACACCATATATTTT. This gives the protein CASSIDSSGNTIYF.

The J gene is TRBJ1-2, the V gene TRBV7-9, with a weak D call TRBD1 (5 bases). The germline CDR1 and CDR2 sequences are SEHNR and FQNEAQ (reference sequence). Trimming took off 2 bases at V and 10 bases at J, with 8 bases between the two ends. This CDR3 spans 11 amino acids. The CDR3, as DNA: TGTGCCAGCAGCTTATGGGGGATCTACACCTTC. Translating gives CASSLWGIYTF.

The chain combines TRBV30 with TRBJ1-5; the D gene is possibly TRBD1 (6 bases). V lost 7 bases and J lost 3, with 13 bases in between. The CDR3 contains 13 residues. The V gene's germline CDR1 is GTSNPN and CDR2 SVGIG (reference sequence). In DNA, the CDR3 is TGTGCCTTGGGGGGACAACTCAATCAGCCCCAGCATTTT. It codes for CALGGQLNQPQHF.

The chain uses TRBV15 and TRBJ2-6; TRBD1 matches 7 bases. V shed 0 bases and J 4 bases; nucleotides not matched to a gene: 3. Per the germline V gene, CDR1 is LNHNV and CDR2 is YYDKDF (reference sequence). CDR3 length: 16 residues. CDR3 sequence: CATSRDRGFGANVLTF. The CDR3 nucleotides read TGTGCCACCAGCAGAGACAGGGGGTTCGGGGCCAACGTCCTGACTTTC.

V gene TRBV7-8 combines with J gene TRBJ2-1; 7 bases are shared with TRBD1. Germline CDR1 is SGHVS and CDR2 is FQNEAQ. The CDR3 runs to 17 residues. J gave up 1 base and V 4 bases, and 10 bases lay outside the gene matches. The CDR3 coding sequence is TGTGCCAGCAGCTCATACAGGGGAAGAGGTTCCTACAATGAGCAGTTCTTC. As protein: CASSSYRGRGSYNEQFF.

This chain links TRBV11-2 with TRBJ2-3; TRBD2 agrees at 15 bases. Germline values: CDR1 SGHAT, CDR2 FQNNGV. V lost 5 bases and J lost 6; bases outside the gene matches: 6. This CDR3 is built from 16 residues. The CDR3 loop reads CASSPGLAGGMDTQYF. CDR3 DNA sequence: TGTGCCAGCAGCCCCGGACTAGCGGGAGGGATGGATACGCAGTATTTT.

The chain is built from TRBV20-1 and TRBJ2-2; 7 nucleotides line up with TRBD1. Germline V CDR1 and CDR2: DFQATT, SNEGSKA (reference sequence). The CDR3 extends over 15 amino acids. V was pared by 6 bases and J by 1 base, with 8 bases of the junction left unmatched. The CDR3 DNA is TGCAGTGCGAGGCCGACAGGGATGAACACCGGGGAGCTGTTTTTT. Protein: CSARPTGMNTGELFF.

The CDR3 is CASSYSGEIDEQFF. For the CDR3, the DNA is TGTGCCAGCAGCTACTCGGGGGAGATCGATGAGCAGTTCTTC. This chain links TRBV7-2 with TRBJ2-1; D may be TRBD2 (6 bases). V was pared by 4 bases and J by 8 bases, with 15 bases between. CDR1 SGHTA and CDR2 FQGNSA come from the germline V gene. The CDR3 loop spans 14 amino acids. The full variable domain, its missing parts supplied by reference TRBV7-2 and TRBJ2-1, is GAGVSQSPSNKVTEKGKDVELRCDPISGHTALYWYRQSLGQGLEFLIYFQGNSAPDKSGLPSDRFSAERTGGSVSTLTIQRTQQEDSAVYLCASSYSGEIDEQFFGPGTRLTVL.

This chain uses TRBV4-2 with TRBJ2-7, with D perhaps matching TRBD1 (5 bases). CDR3 length equals 15 residues. From germline, CDR1 is LGHNA and CDR2 YNFKEQ. Trimming left V 1 base short and J 2 bases short, with 12 bases between. The CDR3 protein is CASSQGSGLAYEQYF. The CDR3 DNA reads as TGTGCCAGCAGCCAAGGATCAGGGCTAGCCTACGAGCAGTACTTC.

The rearrangement uses TRBV7-3 and TRBJ2-5, with 13 bases aligning to TRBD2. The trim removed 11 bases at V and 2 bases at J, leaving 2 bases unmatched. CDR1 and CDR2 from the germline V gene are SGHTA and FQGTGA. There are 13 residues in the CDR3. CDR3 sequence: CASGLAGQETQYF. The CDR3 DNA is TGTGCCTCGGGACTAGCGGGGCAAGAGACCCAGTACTTC.

CDR3 bases: TGTGCCAGCAGCCAAGATCAAGGCCAGACACGAGCGCAGTATTTT. Translation: CASSQDQGQTRAQYF. The chain joins TRBV3-1 to TRBJ2-3; D ambiguous. V gave up 0 bases and J gave up 10 bases, with 17 bases separating them. This CDR3 spans 15 amino acids. Germline loops: CDR1 LGHDT, CDR2 YNNKEL (reference sequence).

J is TRBJ2-7 and V is TRBV7-9; the D is unclear. The V gene lost 2 bases and the J gene lost 6 bases, with 8 bases spanning the gap. This CDR3 is built from 12 residues. Germline CDR1 SEHNR, CDR2 FQNEAQ (reference sequence). CDR3 in amino acids: CASSLLNVEQYF. DNA for the CDR3: TGTGCCAGCAGCTTACTGAACGTCGAGCAGTACTTC.

The chain combines TRBV21-1 with TRBJ1-2. TRBV21-1 is classified as a pseudogene. This CDR3 comprises 13 residues. This chain's CDR3 is CASRLRDRRGYTF. The CDR3 nucleotides read TGTGCCAGCAGGTTAAGGGATCGGCGTGGCTACACCTTC.

The chain has TRBV10-3 and TRBJ1-2; 7 bases are a match to TRBD1. In germline, CDR1 is ENHRY, CDR2 SYGVKD. CDR3 length: 13 amino acids. V lost 4 bases and J lost 2; bases outside the gene matches: 1. Here the CDR3 DNA reads TGTGCCATCAGTGCAGGGGGAAACTATGGCTACACCTTC. Residues: CAISAGGNYGYTF.

The chain combines TRBV19 with TRBJ1-2, with 9 bases fitting TRBD1. The CDR3 is 14 amino acids. Looked up from germline, CDR1 is LNHDA and CDR2 is SQIVND (reference sequence). The V gene end was trimmed by 3 bases and the J gene end by 6 bases; junction bases not matched to a gene: 5. The CDR3 nucleotides are TGTGCCAGTAGTATCGGGACAGGGTTGGATGGCTACACCTTC. Translation: CASSIGTGLDGYTF.

This clonotype appeared once. J is TRBJ2-2 and V is TRBV30, with 8 bases identical to TRBD1. Germline loops: CDR1 GTSNPN, CDR2 SVGIG (reference sequence). The CDR3 loop spans 14 amino acids. The trim removed 3 bases at V and 3 bases at J, leaving 3 bases unmatched. The CDR3 reads CAWRETGDTGELFF. DNA of the CDR3: TGTGCCTGGAGAGAGACAGGGGACACCGGGGAGCTGTTTTTT.

The chain links TRBV7-2 to TRBJ1-5, with D unclear. Germline V lookup: CDR1 SGHTA, CDR2 FQGNSA. V dropped 1 base and J dropped 6 bases, with 7 bases sitting between them. The CDR3 covers 13 residues. CDR3 amino acids: CASSLDRVQPQHF. In DNA, the CDR3 is TGTGCCAGCAGCTTAGATAGGGTTCAGCCCCAGCATTTT. The variable domain in full, with the rest retrieved from reference TRBV7-2 and TRBJ1-5, is GAGVSQSPSNKVTEKGKDVELRCDPISGHTALYWYRQSLGQGLEFLIYFQGNSAPDKSGLPSDRFSAERTGGSVSTLTIQRTQQEDSAVYLCASSLDRVQPQHFGDGTRLSIL.

V gene TRBV10-3 combines with J gene TRBJ2-5; 11 positions match TRBD2. This CDR3 is 18 amino acids long. Unmatched junction bases numbered 12, after V lost 5 bases and J lost 1 base. Per germline, CDR1 ENHRY and CDR2 SYGVKD. The DNA for the CDR3 is TGTGCCATCAGTCCGGGCCGGTTAGCGGGAGGGTCCCAAGAGACCCAGTACTTC. Its translation is CAISPGRLAGGSQETQYF.

CDR3 sequence (DNA): TGCAGCGTTGAAGGAGACCTATACGGGGCTGAAGCTTTCTTT. This encodes CSVEGDLYGAEAFF. V usage is TRBV29-1 and J usage is TRBJ1-1; D uncertain. The CDR3 covers 14 residues. The V gene's germline CDR1 is SQVTM and CDR2 ANQGSEA. V was trimmed by 1 base and J by 6 bases, leaving 15 bases between them.

The gene calls are TRBV28 and TRBJ1-3; TRBD1 aligns across 8 bases. This CDR3 comprises 16 residues. The ends lost 3 bases at V and 2 bases at J; junction bases unmatched: 6. Germline V lookup: CDR1 MDHEN, CDR2 SYDVKM. CDR3 in amino acids: CASSLVTTGAGNTIYF. In DNA, the CDR3 is TGTGCCAGCAGTTTGGTCACGACAGGGGCTGGAAACACCATATATTTT.